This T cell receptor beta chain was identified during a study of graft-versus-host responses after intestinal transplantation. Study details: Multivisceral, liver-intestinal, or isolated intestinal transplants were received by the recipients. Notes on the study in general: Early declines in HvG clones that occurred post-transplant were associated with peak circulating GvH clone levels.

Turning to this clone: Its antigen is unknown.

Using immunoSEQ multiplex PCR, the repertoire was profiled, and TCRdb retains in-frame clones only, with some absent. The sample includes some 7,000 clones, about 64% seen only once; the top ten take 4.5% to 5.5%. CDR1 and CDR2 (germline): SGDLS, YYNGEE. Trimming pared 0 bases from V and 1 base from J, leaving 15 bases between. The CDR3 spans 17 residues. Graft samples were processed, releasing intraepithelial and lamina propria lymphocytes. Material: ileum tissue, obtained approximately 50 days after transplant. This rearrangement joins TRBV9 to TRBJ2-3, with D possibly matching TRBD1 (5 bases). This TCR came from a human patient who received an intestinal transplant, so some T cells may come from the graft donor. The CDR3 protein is CASSVVMGLTGTDTQYF. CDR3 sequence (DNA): TGTGCCAGCAGCGTAGTTATGGGGCTCACAGGCACAGATACGCAGTATTTT. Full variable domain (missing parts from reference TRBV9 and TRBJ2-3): DSGVTQTPKHLITATGQRVTLRCSPRSGDLSVYWYQQSLDQGLQFLIQYYNGEERAKGNILERFSAQQFPDLHSELNLSSLELGDSALYFCASSVVMGLTGTDTQYFGPGTRLTVL.